These 32 T cell receptor beta chains were all obtained from the same sample, sequenced in a study of T cells after yellow fever vaccination. TCRdb itself ran the 5' RACE reads through MiXCR, one entry per CDR3 protein. The table lists some 110,000 distinct CDR3 sequences, about 7.8% of them singletons. The sequences come from CD4+ T cells sorted from PBMCs, collected around 45 days after the first yellow fever vaccination. These receptors were collected from a man between 18 and 29 years old who received the YFV17D yellow fever vaccine.

The chain is built from TRBV18 and TRBJ1-2, with unresolved D. Trimming stripped 3 bases from V and 1 base from J, with 6 bases between. CDR1 and CDR2 (germline): KGHSH, LQKENI. The CDR3 spans 13 residues. The CDR3 DNA follows: TGTGCCAGCTCACCCATGGGTAACTATGGCTACACCTTC. Translated, it gives CASSPMGNYGYTF.

In its sample, this clonotype was seen many times. The chain recombines TRBV6-1 with TRBJ1-5; D call uncertain. The germline V gene encodes CDR1 MNHNS and CDR2 SASEGT. Trimming removed 5 bases from V and 0 bases from J, with 14 bases in between. This CDR3 is 16 amino acids long. The CDR3, as DNA: TGTGCCAGCAGTCCAGCCAGGCCCTATAGCAATCAGCCCCAGCATTTT. Residues: CASSPARPYSNQPQHF.

A word on this clonotype: A read error may be the cause here, since a much bigger clone is one base away. The chain joins TRBV5-1 to TRBJ2-1, with D possibly being TRBD2 (7 bases). There are 15 residues in the CDR3. In germline, CDR1 is SGHRS, CDR2 YFSETQ. V was cut by 4 bases and J by 8 bases, with 19 bases left in between. CDR3 DNA: TGCGCCAGCAGCCCCGGGGGGCTACAGCATGATGAGCAGTTCTTC. It specifies CASSPGGLQHDEQFF.

This clonotype was picked up a small number of times. The chain combines TRBV5-5 with TRBJ2-3, with 10 bases lining up with TRBD1. V was clipped by 0 bases and J by 3 bases; unmatched bases: 4. The CDR3 is 16 residues long. The germline CDR1 and CDR2 sequences are SGHKS and YYEKEE (reference sequence). This CDR3 is CASSLGGTGDTDTQYF. The CDR3 nucleotides read TGTGCCAGCAGCTTGGGGGGGACAGGGGATACAGATACGCAGTATTTT.

This clonotype was observed many times. This chain joins TRBV5-1 and TRBJ2-1; no firm D call. The V gene's germline CDR1 is SGHRS and CDR2 YFSETQ. Trimming cost V 3 bases and J 1 base, with 2 bases left between them. The CDR3 length is 12 residues. This CDR3 reads CASSYSYNEQFF. The DNA for the CDR3 is TGCGCCAGCAGCTATTCCTACAATGAGCAGTTCTTC.

Many counts were recorded for this clonotype. The chain joins TRBV5-1 to TRBJ2-5; D might be TRBD1 (6 bases). The V end lost 1 base, the J end lost 5 bases, and 15 bases lay between the germline ends. CDR1 is SGHRS, CDR2 YFSETQ, per germline. The CDR3 is made up of 15 amino acids. The chain's CDR3 is CASSLRNRDAETQYF. The CDR3 nucleotides are TGCGCCAGCAGCTTGCGTAACAGGGATGCGGAGACCCAGTACTTC.

This clonotype has at least ten counts. V and J are TRBV20-1 and TRBJ2-7; weak D call: TRBD1 (5 bases). Germline V gene sequence: CDR1 DFQATT, CDR2 SNEGSKA (reference sequence). Trimming left V 3 bases short and J 4 bases short, with 7 bases between. The CDR3 is 11 amino acids. The CDR3 region is CSASQGYEQYV. CDR3 bases: TGCAGTGCTAGCCAGGGTTACGAGCAGTACGTC.

This clonotype was recorded many times. V gene TRBV6-1 combines with J gene TRBJ2-5; 12 bases map to TRBD2. The V segment lost 3 bases and the J segment 5 bases; nucleotides outside the gene matches: 4. This CDR3 contains 15 residues. Germline CDR1 MNHNS, CDR2 SASEGT. The DNA of the CDR3 is TGTGCCAGCAGTGACGGACTAGCGGGGCCGGAGACCCAGTACTTC. Its protein is CASSDGLAGPETQYF.

The V and J genes are TRBV28 and TRBJ2-7; D gene unclear. CDR1 is MDHEN and CDR2 is SYDVKM in the germline V gene. The CDR3 loop spans 12 amino acids. CDR3 in amino acids: CVSSFSTYEQYV. The CDR3 DNA follows: TGTGTCAGCAGTTTCAGTACCTACGAGCAGTACGTC.

The table lists this clonotype with many counts. The V call is TRBV5-6, the J call TRBJ2-3, with D perhaps assigned TRBD1 or TRBD2 (5 bases each). Trimming shortened V by 2 bases and J by 0 bases, and 13 bases separated the two germline ends. Germline V gene sequence: CDR1 SGHDT, CDR2 YYEEEE. The CDR3 covers 16 residues. The CDR3 nucleotides are TGTGCCAGCAGCTTCCCGGGACGGCCCAGCACAGATACGCAGTATTTT. Amino acids: CASSFPGRPSTDTQYF.

This clonotype was observed at least ten times. This chain connects TRBV19 to TRBJ2-4; 14 bases are shared with TRBD2. Per germline, CDR1 LNHDA and CDR2 SQIVND (reference sequence). Losses at the gene ends were 6 bases for V and 14 bases for J; bases not matched to a gene: 9. This CDR3 is 14 amino acids long. CDR3 region: CASSPGTSGGSKYF. In nucleotides, the CDR3 is TGTGCCAGTAGCCCCGGGACTAGCGGGGGATCGAAGTACTTC.

In the case of this clonotype: Since a much larger clone is just one base distant, this may be a read error. The chain is built from TRBV20-1 and TRBJ2-7; D remains ambiguous. This CDR3 spans 12 amino acids. Germline CDR1 and CDR2: DFQATT and SNEGSKA (reference sequence). Here the CDR3 reads CSARDGPYEQNF. In DNA, the CDR3 is TGCAGTGCTAGAGATGGTCCCTACGAGCAGAACTTC.

This clonotype occurred once. A read error may be the cause here, since a much bigger clone is one base away. V usage is TRBV13 and J usage is TRBJ2-3; D ambiguous. This CDR3 comprises 15 residues. CDR1 is PRHDT and CDR2 is FYEKMQ in the germline V gene (reference sequence). Trimming left V 3 bases short and J 2 bases short, with 12 bases between. The CDR3 coding sequence is TGTGCCAGCAGCTTCATCCCGGGCCCCACAGATACGCAGTATTTT. The encoded protein is CASSFIPGPTDTQYF.

This clonotype was seen many times. CDR3 region: CASSQGQGFEQYV. The CDR3 nucleotides are TGTGCCAGCAGCCAAGGACAGGGATTCGAGCAGTACGTC. This chain links TRBV7-2 with TRBJ2-7, with 8 nucleotides matching TRBD1. The J segment lost 6 bases and the V segment lost 5 bases, leaving 6 bases of the junction unmatched. The CDR3 loop spans 13 amino acids. The V gene's germline CDR1 is SGHTA and CDR2 FQGNSA.

This clonotype was picked up a small number of times. The gene calls are TRBV5-1 and TRBJ2-2; 9 bases align to TRBD2. The junction had 4 bases not matched to a gene; V was cut back by 4 bases and J by 0 bases. CDR3 length equals 16 residues. Per the germline V gene, CDR1 is SGHRS and CDR2 is YFSETQ. CDR3 DNA: TGCGCCAGCAGCCCAGGACTAGCGACGAACACCGGGGAGCTGTTTTTT. Protein sequence: CASSPGLATNTGELFF.

This clonotype was observed at least ten times. V is TRBV20-1 and J is TRBJ2-3; 7 nucleotides line up with TRBD2. Germline lookup yields CDR1 DFQATT and CDR2 SNEGSKA (reference sequence). The trim removed 7 bases at V and 2 bases at J, leaving 6 bases unmatched. CDR3 length: 13 amino acids. Here the CDR3 reads CSVFAGDTDTQYF. CDR3 sequence (DNA): TGCAGTGTGTTCGCGGGGGACACAGATACGCAGTATTTT.

This clonotype was picked up many times. This sequence joins TRBV5-1 and TRBJ2-3; 7 bases map to TRBD2. The CDR3 runs to 14 residues. V was pared by 2 bases and J by 3 bases, with 3 bases of the junction left unmatched. Germline-derived CDR1 and CDR2 are SGHRS and YFSETQ. The DNA for the CDR3 is TGCGCCAGCAGCTTTGCGGGGGTTACAGATACGCAGTATTTT. Translating it yields CASSFAGVTDTQYF.

The chain couples TRBV7-2 to TRBJ1-2; 8 bases line up with TRBD1. This CDR3 is built from 14 residues. Germline V lookup: CDR1 SGHTA, CDR2 FQGNSA. The J segment lost 1 base and the V segment lost 5 bases, leaving 3 bases of the junction unmatched. The CDR3 loop is CASSPTGVNYGYTF. In DNA, the CDR3 is TGTGCCAGCAGCCCGACAGGGGTTAACTATGGCTACACCTTC.

This clonotype was recorded many times. V and J are TRBV28 and TRBJ1-4, with 7 bases that match TRBD1. The length of the CDR3 is 16 residues. CDR1 is MDHEN and CDR2 is SYDVKM in the germline V gene. Trimming at V came to 5 bases and at J to 1 base, leaving 7 bases not matched to a gene. The CDR3 region has the DNA TGTGCCAGCAGTCCTCCCCGACAGGGAACTAATGAAAAACTGTTTTTT. Amino acid sequence: CASSPPRQGTNEKLFF.

This clonotype has ten or more counts. The chain employs TRBV7-2 and TRBJ1-1; 7 bases line up with TRBD1. V lost 5 bases to trimming and J lost 3 bases; unmatched junction nucleotides: 6. Germline V gene lookup returns CDR1 SGHTA and CDR2 FQGNSA. CDR3 length: 14 amino acids. CDR3 sequence: CASSVPGQYTEAFF. The CDR3 DNA follows: TGTGCCAGCAGCGTACCGGGACAGTACACTGAAGCTTTCTTT.

This clonotype was counted many times. This chain uses TRBV5-1 with TRBJ2-2; D is possibly TRBD1 (6 bases). The germline gives CDR1 SGHRS, CDR2 YFSETQ. This CDR3 spans 15 amino acids. V lost 4 bases to trimming and J lost 1 base, with 11 bases between them. CDR3 amino acids: CASSTDSVNTGELFF. In nucleotides, the CDR3 is TGCGCCAGCAGCACGGACAGTGTGAACACCGGGGAGCTGTTTTTT.

The chain is built from TRBV9 and TRBJ2-7; a weak D match, TRBD1 (5 bases). Trimming removed 0 bases from V and 4 bases from J, with 8 bases in between. Looked up from germline, CDR1 is SGDLS and CDR2 is YYNGEE. The CDR3 loop spans 13 amino acids. In nucleotides, the CDR3 is TGTGCCAGCAGCGTAGGGGGCCGGTACGAGCAGTACTTC. This encodes CASSVGGRYEQYF.

The sample holds many counts of this clonotype. This rearrangement joins TRBV6-1 to TRBJ2-2; TRBD1 matches 8 bases. The V and J ends lost 6 bases and 1 base, in that order; junction bases with no gene match: 1. The germline CDR1 and CDR2 sequences are MNHNS and SASEGT. The CDR3 contains 14 residues. The CDR3 sequence is CASRGQGNTGELFF. The CDR3 bases are TGTGCCAGCAGAGGACAGGGGAACACCGGGGAGCTGTTTTTT.

This clonotype was detected ten times or more. This sequence joins TRBV5-1 and TRBJ2-3, with TRBD1 identical over 7 bases. Germline lookup yields CDR1 SGHRS and CDR2 YFSETQ. The trim removed 3 bases at V and 6 bases at J, leaving 7 bases unmatched. This CDR3 is 14 amino acids long. The CDR3 spells CASSSTGVPDTQYF. DNA for the CDR3: TGCGCCAGCAGCTCCACAGGGGTCCCCGATACGCAGTATTTT. Supplemented by reference TRBV5-1 and TRBJ2-3, the full variable domain reads KAGVTQTPRYLIKTRGQQVTLSCSPISGHRSVSWYQQTPGQGLQFLFEYFSETQRNKGNFPGRFSGRQFSNSRSEMNVSTLELGDSALYLCASSSTGVPDTQYFGPGTRLTVL.

This clonotype has only a few counts. The chain carries TRBV5-1 and TRBJ2-7; D may be TRBD1 (6 bases). V was pared by 2 bases and J by 2 bases, with 11 bases between. The length of the CDR3 is 14 residues. Germline loops: CDR1 SGHRS, CDR2 YFSETQ. DNA for the CDR3: TGCGCCAGCAGCTTCTCGACAGGAACCTACGAGCAGTACTTC. This gives the protein CASSFSTGTYEQYF.

This clonotype was recorded many times. The CDR3 protein is CASSLALAAGETQYF. Here the CDR3 DNA reads TGTGCCAGCAGCTTAGCGCTGGCAGCTGGGGAGACCCAGTACTTC. The rearrangement uses TRBV7-2 and TRBJ2-5, with no clear D. This CDR3 region has 15 residues. CDR1 and CDR2 from the germline V gene are SGHTA and FQGNSA. V gave up 0 bases and J gave up 5 bases, with 13 bases separating them.

This clonotype was detected many times. The J gene is TRBJ2-1, the V gene TRBV7-6; 7 positions agree with TRBD1. Germline CDR1 reads SGHVS; CDR2 reads FNYEAQ. The CDR3 is 16 residues long. The junction had 2 bases not matched to a gene; V was cut back by 0 bases and J by 0 bases. CDR3 coding DNA: TGTGCCAGCAGCTTAGCCCCAGGGGGCTCCTACAATGAGCAGTTCTTC. Its protein product is CASSLAPGGSYNEQFF.

This clonotype has at least ten counts. This CDR3 reads CARGGVGDVLAKNIQYF. The CDR3 DNA sequence: TGTGCCAGAGGGGGTGTCGGGGACGTTCTAGCCAAAAACATTCAGTACTTC. The rearrangement joins TRBV27 to TRBJ2-4; a possible D gene is TRBD1 (6 bases). Germline CDR1 is MNHEY and CDR2 is SMNVEV (reference sequence). The CDR3 extends over 17 amino acids. Trimming left V 9 bases short and J 0 bases short, with 21 bases between.

This clonotype was picked up many times. The rearrangement uses TRBV29-1 and TRBJ2-5; D remains unclear. CDR3 size: 12 residues. Germline values: CDR1 SQVTM, CDR2 ANQGSEA. V was trimmed by 3 bases and J by 5 bases, leaving 10 bases between them. The CDR3 coding sequence is TGCAGCGTTGATTGGTCATGGGAGACCCAGTACTTC. Translation gives CSVDWSWETQYF.

In regard to this clonotype: A single base separates this from a much larger clone, so it may be a read error. This chain links TRBV5-6 with TRBJ2-1; 7 bases map to TRBD1. The CDR3 is 15 residues long. From germline, CDR1 is SGHDT and CDR2 YYEEEE. DNA for the CDR3: TGTGCCAGCAGCTCCTCGGGACAGAGATACAATGGGCAGTTCTTC. Translated, it gives CASSSSGQRYNGQFF. The full variable domain, its missing parts supplied by reference TRBV5-6 and TRBJ2-1, is DAGVTQSPTHLIKTRGQQVTLRCSPKSGHDTVSWYQQALGQGPQFIFQYYEEEERQRGNFPDRFSGHQFPNYSSELNVNALLLGDSALYLCASSSSGQRYNGQFFGPGTRLTVL.

The table lists this clonotype with many counts. The V call is TRBV5-1, the J call TRBJ1-1, with TRBD1 matching over 9 bases. V lost 6 bases, J lost 0 bases, and 6 bases stayed unmatched. In germline, CDR1 is SGHRS, CDR2 YFSETQ. The CDR3 extends over 15 amino acids. The CDR3 is CASTTQGALNTEAFF. Written as DNA, the CDR3 is TGCGCCAGCACCACACAGGGGGCCCTGAACACTGAAGCTTTCTTT.

This clonotype turned up a few times. The chain links TRBV7-2 to TRBJ2-5; the D gene could be TRBD1 or TRBD2 (7 bases each). This CDR3 is 15 amino acids long. V lost 7 bases and J lost 0, with 15 bases in between. Per germline, CDR1 SGHTA and CDR2 FQGNSA. CDR3 DNA: TGTGCCAGCATCCAGGGGGGGACGTACCAAGAGACCCAGTACTTC. It translates to CASIQGGTYQETQYF.